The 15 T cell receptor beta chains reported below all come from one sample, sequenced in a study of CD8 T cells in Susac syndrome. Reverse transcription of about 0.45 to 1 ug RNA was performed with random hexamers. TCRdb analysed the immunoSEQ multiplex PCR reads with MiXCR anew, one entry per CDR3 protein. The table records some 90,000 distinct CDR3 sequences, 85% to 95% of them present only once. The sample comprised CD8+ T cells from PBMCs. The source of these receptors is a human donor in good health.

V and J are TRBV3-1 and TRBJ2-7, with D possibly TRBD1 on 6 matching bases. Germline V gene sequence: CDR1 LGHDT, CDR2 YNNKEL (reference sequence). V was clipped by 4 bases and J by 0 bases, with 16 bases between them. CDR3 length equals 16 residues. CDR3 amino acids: CASSPLGGPSSYEQYF. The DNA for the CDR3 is TGTGCCAGCAGCCCCCTAGGGGGTCCTAGCTCCTACGAGCAGTACTTC.

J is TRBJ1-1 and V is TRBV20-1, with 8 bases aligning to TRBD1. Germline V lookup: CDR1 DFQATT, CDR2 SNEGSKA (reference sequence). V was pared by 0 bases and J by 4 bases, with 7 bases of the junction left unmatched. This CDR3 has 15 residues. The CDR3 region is CSARDLTGVGTEAFF. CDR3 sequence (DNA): TGCAGTGCTAGAGATTTGACAGGGGTGGGCACTGAAGCTTTCTTT.

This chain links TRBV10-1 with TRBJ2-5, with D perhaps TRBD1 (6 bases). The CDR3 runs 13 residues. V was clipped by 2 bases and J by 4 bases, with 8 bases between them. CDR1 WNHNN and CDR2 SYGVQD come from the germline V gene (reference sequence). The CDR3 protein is CASSEPGVETQYF. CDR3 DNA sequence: TGCGCCAGCAGTGAGCCAGGGGTAGAGACCCAGTACTTC.

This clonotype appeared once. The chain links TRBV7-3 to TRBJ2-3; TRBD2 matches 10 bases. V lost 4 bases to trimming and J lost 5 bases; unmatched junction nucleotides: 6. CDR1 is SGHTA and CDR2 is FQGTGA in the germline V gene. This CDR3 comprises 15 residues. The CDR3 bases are TGTGCCAGCAGCTCTAGCGGGGGCAGGGGAGATACGCAGTATTTT. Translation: CASSSSGGRGDTQYF.

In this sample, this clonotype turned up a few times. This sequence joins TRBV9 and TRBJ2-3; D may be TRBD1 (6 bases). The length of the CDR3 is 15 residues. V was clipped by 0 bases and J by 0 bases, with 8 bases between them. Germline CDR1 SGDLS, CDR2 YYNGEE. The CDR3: CASSVEGVSTDTQYF. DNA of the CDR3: TGTGCCAGCAGCGTAGAGGGGGTAAGCACAGATACGCAGTATTTT.

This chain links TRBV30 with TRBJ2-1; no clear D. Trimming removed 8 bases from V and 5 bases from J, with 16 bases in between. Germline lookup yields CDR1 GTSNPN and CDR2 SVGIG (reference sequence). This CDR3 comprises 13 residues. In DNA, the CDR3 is TGTGCCGGCTTTCGACTGGGTAACAATGAGCAGTTCTTC. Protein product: CAGFRLGNNEQFF.

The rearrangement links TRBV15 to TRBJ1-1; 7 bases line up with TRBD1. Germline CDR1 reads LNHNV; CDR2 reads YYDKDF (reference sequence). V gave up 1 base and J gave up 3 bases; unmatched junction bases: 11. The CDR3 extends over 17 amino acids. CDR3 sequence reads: CATSRGGTVEVYTEAFF. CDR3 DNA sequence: TGTGCCACCAGCAGAGGAGGGACAGTGGAGGTTTACACTGAAGCTTTCTTT.

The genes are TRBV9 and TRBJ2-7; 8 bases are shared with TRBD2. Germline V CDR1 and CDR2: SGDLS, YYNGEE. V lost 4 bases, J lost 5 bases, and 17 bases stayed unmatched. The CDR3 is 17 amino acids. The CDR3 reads CASSLRGAGGLTDEQYF. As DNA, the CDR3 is TGTGCCAGCAGCCTCCGTGGGGCGGGGGGTTTAACGGACGAGCAGTACTTC.

The CDR3 is CATSTGTGADTGELFF. The CDR3 bases are TGTGCCACCAGCACCGGGACAGGGGCCGACACCGGGGAGCTGTTTTTT. The chain couples TRBV15 to TRBJ2-2; TRBD1 matches 10 bases. There are 16 residues in the CDR3. After removal of 4 bases from V and 3 bases from J, the junction contained 5 bases not matched to a gene. Germline V lookup: CDR1 LNHNV, CDR2 YYDKDF (reference sequence). The full variable domain, with the rest looked up from reference TRBV15 and TRBJ2-2, is DAMVIQNPRYQVTQFGKPVTLSCSQTLNHNVMYWYQQKSSQAPKLLFHYYDKDFNNEADTPDNFQSRRPNTSFCFLDIRSPGLGDTAMYLCATSTGTGADTGELFFGEGSRLTVL.

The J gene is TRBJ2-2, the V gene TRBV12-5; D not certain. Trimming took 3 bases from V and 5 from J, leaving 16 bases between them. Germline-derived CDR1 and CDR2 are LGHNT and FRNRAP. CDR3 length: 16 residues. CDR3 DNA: TGTGCTAGTGGTTTCATGGTTTCGGGCCAAACCGGGGAGCTGTTTTTT. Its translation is CASGFMVSGQTGELFF.

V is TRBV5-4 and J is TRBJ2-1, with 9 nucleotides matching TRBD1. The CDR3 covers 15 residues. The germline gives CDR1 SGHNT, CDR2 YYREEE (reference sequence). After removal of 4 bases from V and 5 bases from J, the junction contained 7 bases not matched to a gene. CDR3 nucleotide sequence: TGTGCCAGCAGCACGGGACAGGGAGAGAACAATGAGCAGTTCTTC. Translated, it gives CASSTGQGENNEQFF.

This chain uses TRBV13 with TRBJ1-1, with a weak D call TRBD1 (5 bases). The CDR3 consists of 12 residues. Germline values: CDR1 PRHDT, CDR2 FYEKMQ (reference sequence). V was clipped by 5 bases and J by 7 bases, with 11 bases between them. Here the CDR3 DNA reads TGTGCCAGCAGCCCCGGGGACGGTGAAGCTTTCTTT. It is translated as CASSPGDGEAFF.

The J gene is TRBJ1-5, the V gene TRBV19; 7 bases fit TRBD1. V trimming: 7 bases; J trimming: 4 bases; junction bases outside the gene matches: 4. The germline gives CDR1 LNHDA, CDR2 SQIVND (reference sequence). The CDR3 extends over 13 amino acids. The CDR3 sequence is CASTRQGNQPQHF. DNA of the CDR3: TGTGCCAGTACAAGACAGGGTAATCAGCCCCAGCATTTT.

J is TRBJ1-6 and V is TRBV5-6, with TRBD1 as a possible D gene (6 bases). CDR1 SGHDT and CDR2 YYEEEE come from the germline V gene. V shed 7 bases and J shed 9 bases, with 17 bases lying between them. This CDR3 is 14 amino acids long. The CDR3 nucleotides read TGTGCCAGCCTCCAGTGGGGGGCAGGTTCACCCCTCCACTTT. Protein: CASLQWGAGSPLHF.

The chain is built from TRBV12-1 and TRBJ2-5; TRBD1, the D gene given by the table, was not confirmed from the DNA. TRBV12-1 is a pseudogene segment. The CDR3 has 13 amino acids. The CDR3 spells CASTRVDQETQYF. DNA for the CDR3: TGTGCCAGCACCCGGGTGGACCAAGAGACCCAGTACTTC.